The 5 T cell receptor beta chains reported below all come from one sample, sequenced in a study of regulatory T cells in long-lasting Graves disease (dated by TCRdb to the early 2020s). Library generation was performed with multiplex PCR. Sequenced on an Illumina HiSeq 4000. iRepertoire HTBI primers and Arm-PCR amplification of CDR3 regions were used to construct TCR beta libraries. TCRdb reworked the public reads: Q25 trimming with fastp, MiXCR clone assembly, productive beta chains retained. Rows with a matching CDR3 protein are joined into one entry that keeps the most common DNA and genes. A total of under 450,000 distinct CDR3 sequences appear in this sample, around 20% of them only once. The ten largest clones represent about 27% of the sample. The label giving this sample's time point can be read as: persistent/refractory GD, antithyroid drugs over 5 years with positive TRAb. RNA was extracted from PBMCs in TRIzol for both TCR sequencing and RNA sequencing.

This specimen was peripheral blood mononuclear cells (PBMCs), taken when the disease was refractory, from a patient treated with antithyroid drugs. These receptors all stem from a female donor with Graves disease.

V gene TRBV29-1 combines with J gene TRBJ2-7; D remains unclear. The V gene's germline CDR1 is SQVTM and CDR2 ANQGSEA. The CDR3 runs 13 residues. The ends were cut back, 7 bases at V and 6 bases at J, with 19 bases in the middle. CDR3 region: CSAFTMMTREQYF. CDR3 DNA: TGCAGCGCCTTTACTATGATGACCCGCGAGCAGTACTTC.

A note on this clonotype: This may be a read error: a much more frequent sequence differs by one nucleotide. The rearrangement links TRBV15 to TRBJ1-6; D uncertain. Germline CDR1 LNHNV, CDR2 YYDKDF (reference sequence). CDR3 length equals 15 residues. CDR3 in amino acids: CATSGDGSYNSPLHF. Here the CDR3 DNA reads TGTGCCACCAGCGGAGATGGCAGCTATAATTCACCCCTCCACTTT. Full variable domain (missing parts from reference TRBV15 and TRBJ1-6): DAMVIQNPRYQVTQFGKPVTLSCSQTLNHNVMYWYQQKSSQAPKLLFHYYDKDFNNEADTPDNFQSRRPNTSFCFLDIRSPGLGDTAMYLCATSGDGSYNSPLHFGNGTRLTVT.

The J gene is TRBJ2-2, the V gene TRBV12-3 or TRBV12-4; no definite D call. The V and J ends lost 3 bases and 6 bases respectively, with 8 bases between them. This CDR3 comprises 13 residues. The CDR3 protein is CASSFRPAGELFF. The CDR3 coding sequence is TGTGCCAGCAGTTTTCGGCCGGCCGGGGAGCTGTTTTTT.

The sample holds many counts of this clonotype. The chain couples TRBV20-1 to TRBJ2-5; D is ambiguous. Germline CDR1 reads DFQATT; CDR2 reads SNEGSKA (reference sequence). The V gene lost 4 bases and the J gene lost 2 bases, with 11 bases spanning the gap. This CDR3 is 13 amino acids long. The CDR3 is CSAIDQLQETQYF. CDR3 nucleotide sequence: TGCAGTGCTATCGATCAACTGCAAGAGACCCAGTACTTC.

The V call is TRBV2, the J call TRBJ1-1; 7 bases are shared with TRBD1. The CDR3 has 17 residues. Germline assignment: CDR1 SNHLY and CDR2 FYNNEI. V was pared by 8 bases and J by 0 bases, with 15 bases of the junction left unmatched. This chain's CDR3 is CASLQPPQGDMNTEAFF. In DNA, the CDR3 is TGTGCCAGCCTTCAACCTCCCCAGGGGGACATGAACACTGAAGCTTTCTTT.